This T cell receptor beta chain was profiled in a study of T cell changes during pregnancy in multiple sclerosis. CDR3 length: 13 amino acids. V lost 6 bases to trimming and J lost 6 bases; unmatched junction nucleotides: 7. Germline V gene sequence: CDR1 SQVTM, CDR2 ANQGSEA. Generated by immunoSEQ multiplex PCR, the TCRdb table keeps only in-frame clones and is missing some. The top ten hold roughly 9.5% of the sample, which has 65,000 to 85,000 clones, about 90% seen once. The V call is TRBV29-1, the J call TRBJ1-1, with 10 bases aligning to TRBD1. The sample in question was peripheral blood, obtained after pregnancy. This TCR was recovered from a female donor in good health, enrolled as a control in a pregnancy study. The CDR3 loop reads CSVAGQGVPEAFF. DNA for the CDR3: TGCAGCGTGGCCGGACAGGGGGTTCCTGAAGCTTTCTTT.